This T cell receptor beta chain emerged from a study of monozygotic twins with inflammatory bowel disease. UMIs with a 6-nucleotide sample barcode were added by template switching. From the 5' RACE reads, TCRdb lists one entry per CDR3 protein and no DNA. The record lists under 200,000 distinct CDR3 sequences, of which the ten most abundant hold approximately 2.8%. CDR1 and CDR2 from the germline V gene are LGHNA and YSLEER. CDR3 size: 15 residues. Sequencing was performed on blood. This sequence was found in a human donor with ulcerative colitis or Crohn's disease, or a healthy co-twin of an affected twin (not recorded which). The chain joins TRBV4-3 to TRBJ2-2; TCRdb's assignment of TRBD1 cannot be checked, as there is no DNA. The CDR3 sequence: CASSPNQGIPGELFF.